This TCR beta chain was recorded in a study of breast tumors, draining lymph nodes, adjacent tissues. Study findings and constraints: Tumor T cell lymph node origin was a supported hypothesis, not proven.

This clonotype was observed at least ten times. The antigen remains undetermined. The CDR3 is made up of 15 amino acids. Trimming took off 0 bases at V and 10 bases at J, with 13 bases between the two ends. From germline, CDR1 is LNHNV and CDR2 YYDKDF (reference sequence). In TCRdb, the multiplex PCR reads were re-called with MiXCR into one record per CDR3 protein. The data show some 66,000 distinct CDR3 sequences, 45% to 60% seen once. Sequenced: breast tumor tissue. The chain combines TRBV15 with TRBJ1-6; D remains unclear. The receptor was derived from a female donor with breast cancer. Some clones in this sample may be carry-over from other donors' samples. The CDR3 region is CATSRDLGLGSPLHF. CDR3 sequence (DNA): TGTGCCACCAGCAGAGATTTAGGGTTGGGGTCACCCCTCCACTTT.